Presented here are 29 T cell receptor beta chains from one specimen sequenced in a study of blood T cell repertoires in COVID-19 (dated by TCRdb to 2018 to 2021). Receptor amplification or capture employed the immunoSEQ multiplex PCR assay. What TCRdb holds here is the immuneACCESS table cut down to in-frame rearrangements. Part of the clones is not present; checked against another copy, under half of the missing clones reflect an unresolved V gene, and the others are unexplained. The sample contains under 300,000 clones, roughly 90% of them found a single time. Of the sample, 2.5% to 3.5% is held by the ten largest clones. The sample consisted of peripheral blood. These receptors all stem from a woman aged 25 to 39 with active or convalescent COVID-19.

The CDR3 DNA reads as TGTGCCAGCAGCTCAATCTCCGGGTACGAGCAGTACTTC. Residues: CASSSISGYEQYF. The V gene is TRBV7-2, the J gene TRBJ2-7, with D hard to call. Per the germline V gene, CDR1 is SGHTA and CDR2 is FQGNSA. The CDR3 loop spans 13 amino acids. V was clipped by 4 bases and J by 4 bases, with 11 bases between them.

The rearrangement links TRBV5-4 to TRBJ1-2, with unresolved D. V lost 3 bases and J lost 8, with 11 bases in between. The CDR3 length is 12 residues. The V gene's germline CDR1 is SGHNT and CDR2 YYREEE (reference sequence). The CDR3 sequence is CASSSAEGGYTF. The CDR3 region has the DNA TGTGCCAGCAGCTCTGCCGAGGGAGGCTACACCTTC. Supplemented by reference TRBV5-4 and TRBJ1-2, the full variable domain reads ETGVTQSPTHLIKTRGQQVTLRCSSQSGHNTVSWYQQALGQGPQFIFQYYREEENGRGNFPPRFSGLQFPNYSSELNVNALELDDSALYLCASSSAEGGYTFGSGTRLTVV.

This sequence joins TRBV4-3 and TRBJ2-2; 9 positions agree with TRBD2. This CDR3 is 15 amino acids long. V gave up 3 bases and J gave up 4 bases; unmatched junction bases: 3. Germline lookup yields CDR1 LGHNA and CDR2 YSLEER. CDR3 coding DNA: TGCGCCAGCAGCCAGGCGGGGGGGAGCACCGGGGAGCTGTTTTTT. Translating gives CASSQAGGSTGELFF.

The chain carries TRBV30 and TRBJ1-6; D unresolved. V was pared by 0 bases and J by 0 bases, with 12 bases between. This CDR3 contains 17 residues. CDR1 GTSNPN and CDR2 SVGIG come from the germline V gene (reference sequence). The CDR3 nucleotides are TGTGCCTGGAGTGTACAACGGGTTAGCTCCTATAATTCACCCCTCCACTTT. It encodes CAWSVQRVSSYNSPLHF.

The rearrangement uses TRBV9 and TRBJ2-7, with TRBD1 identical over 7 bases. Germline V gene lookup returns CDR1 SGDLS and CDR2 YYNGEE. The CDR3 extends over 16 amino acids. Trimming cost V 0 bases and J 2 bases; bases outside gene matches: 8. The CDR3 loop reads CASSVAVGTAPYEQYF. CDR3 coding DNA: TGTGCCAGCAGCGTAGCCGTCGGGACAGCCCCCTACGAGCAGTACTTC. The full variable domain, rest sourced from reference TRBV9 and TRBJ2-7, is DSGVTQTPKHLITATGQRVTLRCSPRSGDLSVYWYQQSLDQGLQFLIQYYNGEERAKGNILERFSAQQFPDLHSELNLSSLELGDSALYFCASSVAVGTAPYEQYFGPGTRLTVT.

The rearrangement uses TRBV9 and TRBJ1-2; D is unclear. The germline V gene encodes CDR1 SGDLS and CDR2 YYNGEE. The CDR3 is 12 amino acids. Deletions cut 4 bases from V and 4 bases from J, with 8 bases between. CDR3 sequence: CASSPARYGYTF. CDR3 DNA sequence: TGTGCCAGCAGCCCCGCGCGCTATGGCTACACCTTC.

A word on this clone: Within the sample, other DNA sequences also encode this same CDR3. For the CDR3, the DNA is TGTGCCAGCAGTTACGGCAGGAACACTGAAGCTTTCTTT. Residues: CASSYGRNTEAFF. The chain uses TRBV6-5 and TRBJ1-1, with no clear D. CDR3 size: 13 residues. The V gene lost 2 bases and the J gene lost 1 base, with 5 bases spanning the gap. CDR1 and CDR2 from the germline V gene are MNHEY and SVGAGI.

This chain joins TRBV5-1 and TRBJ2-3; weak D call: TRBD2 (6 bases). The germline V gene has CDR1 SGHRS and CDR2 YFSETQ. There are 15 residues in the CDR3. V was cut by 0 bases and J by 4 bases, with 12 bases left in between. DNA of the CDR3: TGCGCCAGCAGCTTGGTTCCTGGGGAGGCAGATACGCAGTATTTT. Its translation is CASSLVPGEADTQYF. The variable domain in full, with the rest retrieved from reference TRBV5-1 and TRBJ2-3, is KAGVTQTPRYLIKTRGQQVTLSCSPISGHRSVSWYQQTPGQGLQFLFEYFSETQRNKGNFPGRFSGRQFSNSRSEMNVSTLELGDSALYLCASSLVPGEADTQYFGPGTRLTVL.

The V call is TRBV18, the J call TRBJ1-6, with a weak D call TRBD1 (5 bases). CDR1 is KGHSH, CDR2 LQKENI, per germline. CDR3 length: 17 amino acids. Trimming left V 1 base short and J 10 bases short, with 20 bases between. The CDR3 DNA follows: TGTGCCAGCTCACCACAAAGGGGTAAGGGCTCGCCCTCACCCCTCCACTTT. Protein sequence: CASSPQRGKGSPSPLHF.

The table lists this clone with a few counts. V and J are TRBV6-5 and TRBJ1-1; a possible D gene is TRBD1 (6 bases). Trimming cost V 5 bases and J 11 bases, with 12 bases left between them. The germline V gene encodes CDR1 MNHEY and CDR2 SVGAGI. The CDR3 is 11 amino acids. The CDR3 DNA sequence: TGTGCCAGCAGTCAGGGGTTGGAGGCTTTCTTT. Translating gives CASSQGLEAFF.

The chain employs TRBV4-1 and TRBJ2-7; 9 positions agree with TRBD1. With V trimmed by 3 bases and J by 3 bases, 3 bases remained unmatched. The germline V gene encodes CDR1 MGHRA and CDR2 YSYEKL. CDR3 length: 14 amino acids. CDR3 in amino acids: CASSHRTGVYEQYF. CDR3 DNA: TGCGCCAGCAGCCACCGGACAGGGGTCTACGAGCAGTACTTC.

This clone was seen a handful of times. The chain recombines TRBV29-1 with TRBJ2-3; D perhaps matches TRBD2 (5 bases). The CDR3 runs 15 residues. CDR1 SQVTM and CDR2 ANQGSEA come from the germline V gene. V was pared by 1 base and J by 1 base, with 12 bases between. In nucleotides, the CDR3 is TGCAGCGTTGAAGTCGGGGATGGCGGCACAGATACGCAGTATTTT. It yields the protein CSVEVGDGGTDTQYF.

This clone was recorded once. The sample holds other DNA sequences that translate to the same CDR3. CDR3 nucleotide sequence: TGTGCCAGCAGCCAAGGACAGGGAATGAACACTGAAGCTTTCTTT. Translation: CASSQGQGMNTEAFF. The chain combines TRBV14 with TRBJ1-1; 7 nucleotides line up with TRBD1. Per germline, CDR1 SGHDN and CDR2 FVKESK. The V segment lost 1 base and the J segment 0 bases; nucleotides outside the gene matches: 2. The CDR3 spans 15 residues.

This chain links TRBV19 with TRBJ2-7; 9 bases map to TRBD2. Germline V gives CDR1 LNHDA, CDR2 SQIVND (reference sequence). The CDR3 runs to 15 residues. V shed 5 bases and J 6 bases; nucleotides not matched to a gene: 11. CDR3 in DNA: TGTGCCAGTAGTCCTAGCGGGACCACCAGAGGCGAGCAGTACTTC. This translates into CASSPSGTTRGEQYF.

The chain joins TRBV19 to TRBJ2-2; the match to TRBD2 covers 8 bases. The germline CDR1 and CDR2 sequences are LNHDA and SQIVND (reference sequence). The CDR3 is 17 amino acids. J lost 4 bases, V lost 7 bases, and 14 bases had no gene match. The CDR3 loop reads CASISQRGGRGTGELFF. As DNA, the CDR3 is TGTGCCAGTATTAGCCAACGGGGGGGGCGCGGCACCGGGGAGCTGTTTTTT. Using reference TRBV19 and TRBJ2-2 for the parts outside the CDR3, the full variable domain is DGGITQSPKYLFRKEGQNVTLSCEQNLNHDAMYWYRQDPGQGLRLIYYSQIVNDFQKGDIAEGYSVSREKKESFPLTVTSAQKNPTAFYLCASISQRGGRGTGELFFGEGSRLTVL.

The chain is built from TRBV27 and TRBJ2-3; 9 nucleotides agree with TRBD2. Losses at the gene ends were 6 bases for V and 5 bases for J; bases not matched to a gene: 18. The CDR3 is made up of 18 amino acids. The germline V gene has CDR1 MNHEY and CDR2 SMNVEV (reference sequence). The CDR3 bases are TGTGCCAGCAGGAAATACGGAGGGGGCGGGGGGGATGGAGATACGCAGTATTTT. It yields the protein CASRKYGGGGGDGDTQYF.

V gene TRBV24-1 combines with J gene TRBJ1-4, with 8 nucleotides matching TRBD1. V lost 4 bases to trimming and J lost 7 bases; unmatched junction nucleotides: 7. The CDR3 loop spans 15 amino acids. Germline V gene lookup returns CDR1 KGHDR and CDR2 SFDVKD. CDR3 sequence (DNA): TGTGCCACCAGTGACCGGACAGGGCCTGGTGAAAAACTGTTTTTT. It encodes CATSDRTGPGEKLFF.

V is TRBV29-1 and J is TRBJ1-2, with 8 bases that match TRBD1. CDR3 length: 11 residues. Per germline, CDR1 SQVTM and CDR2 ANQGSEA. J gave up 6 bases and V 6 bases, and 3 bases lay outside the gene matches. This CDR3 reads CSVAQGDGYTF. The DNA of the CDR3 is TGCAGCGTAGCACAGGGGGATGGCTACACCTTC.

The V gene is TRBV6-5, the J gene TRBJ2-5; D is unclear. The germline CDR1 and CDR2 sequences are MNHEY and SVGAGI. Trimming pared 0 bases from V and 5 bases from J, leaving 13 bases between. CDR3 length: 15 residues. The CDR3 protein is CASSYSTTTGETQYF. CDR3 sequence (DNA): TGTGCCAGCAGTTACTCGACGACCACCGGGGAGACCCAGTACTTC.

This chain joins TRBV6-5 and TRBJ1-6; TRBD1 aligns across 8 bases. V lost 6 bases, J lost 5 bases, and 3 bases stayed unmatched. Germline V gene lookup returns CDR1 MNHEY and CDR2 SVGAGI. The CDR3 has 14 amino acids. This CDR3 reads CASSRGQDNSPLHF. In DNA form, the CDR3 reads TGTGCCAGCAGCCGGGGACAGGATAATTCACCCCTCCACTTT.

The rearrangement links TRBV6-5 to TRBJ1-4, with 7 bases aligning to TRBD1. The junction had 6 bases not matched to a gene; V was cut back by 10 bases and J by 4 bases. This CDR3 is 13 amino acids long. From germline, CDR1 is MNHEY and CDR2 SVGAGI. CDR3 coding DNA: TGTGCCACCGGAGGGACAGTTAATGAAAAACTGTTTTTT. The encoded protein is CATGGTVNEKLFF.

This clone has more than one count but fewer than ten. The chain combines TRBV3-1 (or the pseudogene TRBV3-2) with TRBJ1-2, with a tentative D call TRBD1 (6 bases). Per the germline V gene, CDR1 is LGHDT and CDR2 is YNNKEL (reference sequence). Deletions cut 5 bases from V and 0 bases from J, with 10 bases between. The CDR3 covers 14 residues. In DNA, the CDR3 is TGTGCCAGCAGCTCTGACAGGTCTAACTATGGCTACACCTTC. Its translation: CASSSDRSNYGYTF.

This clone was picked up a small number of times. The V call is TRBV29-1, the J call TRBJ2-6; D remains ambiguous. V gave up 4 bases and J gave up 1 base, with 11 bases separating them. Germline V gene lookup returns CDR1 SQVTM and CDR2 ANQGSEA. The CDR3 covers 15 residues. The CDR3 region is CSVGQVESGANVLTF. In nucleotides, the CDR3 is TGCAGCGTTGGCCAGGTAGAGTCTGGGGCCAACGTCCTGACTTTC.

V and J are TRBV10-1 and TRBJ2-1; 8 bases are shared with TRBD2. The CDR3 is made up of 15 amino acids. After removal of 5 bases from V and 1 base from J, the junction contained 4 bases not matched to a gene. The germline V gene has CDR1 WNHNN and CDR2 SYGVQD (reference sequence). The CDR3 nucleotides read TGCGCCAGCAGTTCTAGCGGGCCTTCCTACAATGAGCAGTTCTTC. Its translation is CASSSSGPSYNEQFF.

CDR3 loop: CASSQDSTSLIETQYF. CDR3 sequence (DNA): TGCGCCAGCAGCCAAGATTCGACTAGTTTGATAGAGACCCAGTACTTC. The rearrangement links TRBV4-3 to TRBJ2-5; weak D call: TRBD2 (6 bases). Trimming shortened V by 0 bases and J by 4 bases, and 15 bases separated the two germline ends. This CDR3 region has 16 residues. CDR1 and CDR2 (germline): LGHNA, YSLEER.

The V gene is TRBV3-1 (or the pseudogene TRBV3-2), the J gene TRBJ1-1; D might be TRBD1 (5 bases). With 3 bases removed from V and 4 bases from J, the gap between germline ends came to 12 bases. The CDR3 is 14 amino acids. Germline CDR1 is LGHDT and CDR2 is YNNKEL (reference sequence). The CDR3 reads CASSQPGGGTEAFF. In nucleotides, the CDR3 is TGTGCCAGCAGCCAGCCGGGGGGGGGCACTGAAGCTTTCTTT.

This chain joins TRBV3-1 (or the pseudogene TRBV3-2) and TRBJ2-1; D is ambiguous. Trimming took 0 bases from V and 2 from J, leaving 2 bases between them. The CDR3 extends over 13 amino acids. Germline V gene lookup returns CDR1 LGHDT and CDR2 YNNKEL (reference sequence). CDR3 nucleotides: TGTGCCAGCAGCCAAGACACCTACAATGAGCAGTTCTTC. Its translation: CASSQDTYNEQFF.

This clone occurred once. The chain has TRBV30 and TRBJ2-5; D may be TRBD1 (6 bases). V was shortened by 3 bases and J by 3 bases, with 11 bases between the two germline ends. The CDR3 is made up of 13 amino acids. Germline values: CDR1 GTSNPN, CDR2 SVGIG (reference sequence). DNA of the CDR3: TGTGCCTGGAGAGGAACAGGGAAAGAGACCCAGTACTTC. It encodes CAWRGTGKETQYF.

The chain employs TRBV7-8 and TRBJ2-5, with D possibly being TRBD2 (6 bases). V was cut by 5 bases and J by 2 bases, with 9 bases left in between. This CDR3 is 13 amino acids long. Germline CDR1 is SGHVS and CDR2 is FQNEAQ. This chain's CDR3 is CASSGGAQETQYF. CDR3 coding DNA: TGTGCCAGCAGCGGCGGGGCACAAGAGACCCAGTACTTC.